Each of the 16 T cell receptor beta chains below was sequenced from the same sample in a study of blood T cell repertoires in COVID-19. Sequenced by immunoSEQ multiplex PCR; TCRdb stores in-frame clones only, minus some. The sample includes approximately 200,000 clones, approximately 86% of them seen just once. Sequencing was done on a sample of PBMCs or T cells enriched from blood (not recorded which). The receptors stem from a young woman who had been exposed to COVID-19.

J is TRBJ1-3 and V is TRBV6-5, with unresolved D. The CDR3 is made up of 12 amino acids. CDR1 is MNHEY, CDR2 SVGAGI, per germline. V was cut by 4 bases and J by 4 bases, with 5 bases left in between. In DNA, the CDR3 is TGTGCCAGCAGTTCCCCGGGAAACACCATATATTTT. Amino acid sequence: CASSSPGNTIYF.

The V call is TRBV2, the J call TRBJ1-1; no clear D gene. Germline V CDR1 and CDR2: SNHLY, FYNNEI. V shed 4 bases and J shed 1 base, with 7 bases lying between them. This CDR3 is built from 13 residues. As DNA, the CDR3 is TGTGCCAGCAGTGTGTGGCAGAACACTGAAGCTTTCTTT. Its protein product is CASSVWQNTEAFF.

J is TRBJ2-3 and V is TRBV3-1 (or the pseudogene TRBV3-2); TRBD2 agrees at 11 bases. The CDR3 consists of 19 residues. Trimming cost V 0 bases and J 4 bases; bases outside gene matches: 12. The germline V gene encodes CDR1 LGHDT and CDR2 YNNKEL (reference sequence). The DNA of the CDR3 is TGTGCCAGCAGCCAAGATCCGGTTAGCGGGGGGGTAGTCGCAGATACGCAGTATTTT. Its protein is CASSQDPVSGGVVADTQYF.

V and J are TRBV29-1 and TRBJ1-3; 8 bases are a match to TRBD1. CDR3 length: 12 residues. J lost 4 bases, V lost 8 bases, and 4 bases had no gene match. CDR1 SQVTM and CDR2 ANQGSEA come from the germline V gene. Written as DNA, the CDR3 is TGCAGCACGACAGGGGCCGGAAACACCATATATTTT. Amino acid sequence: CSTTGAGNTIYF.

J is TRBJ2-5 and V is TRBV19, with a weak D call TRBD2 (5 bases). The CDR3 has 15 amino acids. V was cut by 0 bases and J by 3 bases, with 11 bases left in between. Per germline, CDR1 LNHDA and CDR2 SQIVND (reference sequence). CDR3 region: CASSIDLLAEETQYF. In DNA form, the CDR3 reads TGTGCCAGTAGTATAGATCTCCTAGCTGAAGAGACCCAGTACTTC. The full variable domain, its missing parts supplied by reference TRBV19 and TRBJ2-5, is DGGITQSPKYLFRKEGQNVTLSCEQNLNHDAMYWYRQDPGQGLRLIYYSQIVNDFQKGDIAEGYSVSREKKESFPLTVTSAQKNPTAFYLCASSIDLLAEETQYFGPGTRLLVL.

The rearrangement joins TRBV7-9 to TRBJ2-5; the match to TRBD2 covers 7 bases. Looked up from germline, CDR1 is SEHNR and CDR2 is FQNEAQ (reference sequence). With V trimmed by 1 base and J by 3 bases, 5 bases remained unmatched. The CDR3 runs 15 residues. The DNA of the CDR3 is TGTGCCAGCAGCTTAGTTTGGGGGAGGGAAGAGACCCAGTACTTC. This sequence encodes CASSLVWGREETQYF.

This clone was picked up one time. The chain carries TRBV5-1 and TRBJ1-4; TRBD1 matches at 8 bases. The CDR3 contains 16 residues. Looked up from germline, CDR1 is SGHRS and CDR2 is YFSETQ. The V and J ends lost 3 bases and 4 bases, in that order; junction bases with no gene match: 8. The CDR3 spells CASSYIQGGINEKLFF. Here the CDR3 DNA reads TGCGCCAGCAGCTACATACAGGGGGGGATTAATGAAAAACTGTTTTTT.

The chain is built from TRBV27 and TRBJ2-1; no clear D gene. The CDR3 loop spans 16 amino acids. Germline V gives CDR1 MNHEY, CDR2 SMNVEV (reference sequence). V lost 4 bases, J lost 0 bases, and 13 bases lay in between. CDR3 bases: TGTGCCAGCAGTTCCCTTCACCTAAGCTCCTACAATGAGCAGTTCTTC. Translating it yields CASSSLHLSSYNEQFF.

The chain recombines TRBV30 with TRBJ1-6; D is perhaps TRBD1 (5 bases). Trimming left V 2 bases short and J 0 bases short, with 23 bases between. This CDR3 comprises 20 residues. The germline V gene has CDR1 GTSNPN and CDR2 SVGIG (reference sequence). CDR3 region: CAWSLSRVWGEDSYNSPLHF. The DNA of the CDR3 is TGTGCCTGGAGTTTGAGTAGAGTATGGGGGGAGGACTCCTATAATTCACCCCTCCACTTT.

The CDR3 nucleotides are TGTGCCAGCAGCCTTCAGACTAGCGGGGTTGCCGGGGAGCTGTTTTTT. Its protein product is CASSLQTSGVAGELFF. The genes are TRBV11-3 and TRBJ2-2, with TRBD2 matching over 11 bases. The CDR3 length is 16 residues. From germline, CDR1 is SGHNT and CDR2 YENEEA. Losses at the gene ends were 5 bases for V and 6 bases for J; bases not matched to a gene: 8.

The V and J genes are TRBV11-2 and TRBJ2-7; D is perhaps TRBD1 (6 bases). CDR1 is SGHAT, CDR2 FQNNGV, per germline. The CDR3 has 17 residues. Trimming removed 0 bases at V and 2 bases at J, with 17 bases between. In DNA form, the CDR3 reads TGTGCCAGCAGCTTAGATTTTCAGGGCAGGGGAGCCTACGAGCAGTACTTC. Translated, it gives CASSLDFQGRGAYEQYF.

The chain employs TRBV5-4 and TRBJ2-3; the D gene is possibly TRBD2 (6 bases). Germline V gene sequence: CDR1 SGHNT, CDR2 YYREEE (reference sequence). V was cut by 0 bases and J by 5 bases, with 10 bases left in between. The CDR3 covers 14 residues. Here the CDR3 DNA reads TGTGCCAGCAGCTTGGTAGCGGTGGGAGATACGCAGTATTTT. Protein sequence: CASSLVAVGDTQYF.

This chain uses TRBV27 with TRBJ2-3, with no clear D. The CDR3 sequence is 14 residues long. From germline, CDR1 is MNHEY and CDR2 SMNVEV (reference sequence). V was clipped by 3 bases and J by 0 bases, with 7 bases between them. CDR3 DNA sequence: TGTGCCAGCAGTTTTTTGCGGAGCACAGATACGCAGTATTTT. It codes for CASSFLRSTDTQYF.

This clone has just one count. This chain joins TRBV5-4 and TRBJ2-5, with a tentative D call TRBD1 (5 bases). The length of the CDR3 is 15 residues. Deletions cut 0 bases from V and 0 bases from J, with 9 bases between. CDR1 and CDR2 (germline): SGHNT, YYREEE (reference sequence). Written as DNA, the CDR3 is TGTGCCAGCAGCTTGGGGGGCGTAAACCAAGAGACCCAGTACTTC. It yields the protein CASSLGGVNQETQYF.

The chain links TRBV5-1 to TRBJ1-2, with TRBD1 matching over 7 bases. V was clipped by 2 bases and J by 4 bases; unmatched bases: 5. Germline V CDR1 and CDR2: SGHRS, YFSETQ. The CDR3 consists of 14 residues. The CDR3 loop is CASSLTRDSYGYTF. CDR3 DNA: TGCGCCAGCAGCTTAACCCGGGACAGCTATGGCTACACCTTC. The complete variable domain, with remaining parts taken from reference TRBV5-1 and TRBJ1-2, reads KAGVTQTPRYLIKTRGQQVTLSCSPISGHRSVSWYQQTPGQGLQFLFEYFSETQRNKGNFPGRFSGRQFSNSRSEMNVSTLELGDSALYLCASSLTRDSYGYTFGSGTRLTVV.

V gene TRBV2 combines with J gene TRBJ1-5; 9 bases are shared with TRBD1. The J segment lost 6 bases and the V segment lost 7 bases, leaving 7 bases of the junction unmatched. The germline V gene encodes CDR1 SNHLY and CDR2 FYNNEI. The CDR3 has 14 amino acids. The CDR3: CASTGTGFVQPQHF. CDR3 DNA sequence: TGTGCCAGCACCGGGACAGGGTTCGTTCAGCCCCAGCATTTT.